This T cell receptor beta chain was sequenced for a study of T cell responses to AZD1222 COVID-19 vaccine. This clone was picked up a small number of times. The V gene's germline CDR1 is MGHDK and CDR2 SYGVNS. This CDR3 is built from 16 residues. Trimming pared 1 base from V and 2 bases from J, leaving 12 bases between. Profiled with immunoSEQ multiplex PCR; TCRdb holds only in-frame clones, not every one. The sample has 160,000 or so clones; about nine tenths are singletons. Sequenced material: peripheral blood, taken on day 0 of AZD1222 vaccination. The sequence derives from an adult in good health. The chain recombines TRBV25-1 with TRBJ1-3, with D perhaps TRBD1 (6 bases). The CDR3 loop reads CASSESGGAAGNTIYF. CDR3 bases: TGTGCCAGCAGTGAATCTGGGGGCGCCGCTGGAAACACCATATATTTT.